The 10 T cell receptor beta chains presented below share a single source sample, sequenced in a study of blood T cell repertoires in COVID-19. TCRdb's table, derived via immunoSEQ multiplex PCR, lists solely in-frame clones and lacks some. This sample has roughly 85,000 clones, with roughly 89% found just once. Sequencing was carried out using peripheral blood. All receptors come from a man aged 45-65 years with active or convalescent COVID-19.

This chain joins TRBV27 and TRBJ2-1; 7 nucleotides align to TRBD2. Germline CDR1 MNHEY, CDR2 SMNVEV (reference sequence). With 3 bases clipped from V and 3 bases from J, the junction kept 8 bases outside the gene matches. The CDR3 is 16 residues long. The CDR3 is CASSFSSGGYYNEQFF. In DNA, the CDR3 is TGTGCCAGCAGTTTTTCTAGCGGAGGATACTACAATGAGCAGTTCTTC.

The rearrangement uses TRBV6-5 and TRBJ1-2; D not certain. The germline V and J ends were trimmed by 6 bases and 14 bases, with 19 bases remaining between them. Germline V gives CDR1 MNHEY, CDR2 SVGAGI. This CDR3 comprises 12 residues. The CDR3 coding sequence is TGTGCCAGCAGACAACCGCCGGGATTTCTGACCTTC. Amino acids: CASRQPPGFLTF.

This sequence joins TRBV15 and TRBJ2-2; possibly TRBD1 for D (6 bases). CDR1 and CDR2 from the germline V gene are LNHNV and YYDKDF (reference sequence). The CDR3 consists of 14 residues. Trimming took off 1 base at V and 5 bases at J, with 8 bases between the two ends. The CDR3, as DNA: TGTGCCACCAGCAGAGGGACAGAGACCGGGGAGCTGTTTTTT. It yields the protein CATSRGTETGELFF.

The rearrangement uses TRBV19 and TRBJ2-3; unclear D gene. Germline-derived CDR1 and CDR2 are LNHDA and SQIVND (reference sequence). The V end lost 2 bases, the J end lost 8 bases, and 11 bases lay between the germline ends. CDR3 size: 13 residues. CDR3 DNA sequence: TGTGCCAGTAGTATAACAATACAGTCTACGCAGTATTTT. As protein: CASSITIQSTQYF.

The CDR3 nucleotides are TGTGCCAGCAGCGTAGGCGCTGGCGAGCAGTACTTC. Amino acid sequence: CASSVGAGEQYF. V usage is TRBV9 and J usage is TRBJ2-7; D unclear. CDR3 length: 12 amino acids. Per germline, CDR1 SGDLS and CDR2 YYNGEE. With 0 bases removed from V and 6 bases from J, the gap between germline ends came to 7 bases.

The J gene is TRBJ2-7, the V gene TRBV5-4; 8 positions match TRBD1. The germline V gene encodes CDR1 SGHNT and CDR2 YYREEE (reference sequence). V trimming: 3 bases; J trimming: 2 bases; junction bases outside the gene matches: 7. This CDR3 has 15 residues. The CDR3 sequence: CASSYDRGQTYEQYF. As DNA, the CDR3 is TGTGCCAGCAGCTACGACAGGGGCCAGACCTACGAGCAGTACTTC.

J is TRBJ2-2 and V is TRBV12-5; 7 bases agree with TRBD2. CDR1 is LGHNT and CDR2 is FRNRAP in the germline V gene. The CDR3 consists of 16 residues. V gave up 1 base and J gave up 5 bases; unmatched junction bases: 7. The CDR3 here is CASGLGPGGSTGELFF. Written as DNA, the CDR3 is TGTGCTAGTGGTTTGGGACCGGGAGGATCTACCGGGGAGCTGTTTTTT.

The rearrangement uses TRBV11-2 and TRBJ2-1; D gene unclear. The CDR3 contains 15 residues. Trimming left V 5 bases short and J 0 bases short, with 11 bases between. CDR1 is SGHAT, CDR2 FQNNGV, per germline. As DNA, the CDR3 is TGTGCCAGCAGCCCTCGGCAGGACTCCTACAATGAGCAGTTCTTC. It specifies CASSPRQDSYNEQFF.

This clone was seen just once. V is TRBV19 and J is TRBJ1-2, with D uncertain. CDR3 size: 11 residues. V was pared by 3 bases and J by 4 bases, with 3 bases between. The V gene's germline CDR1 is LNHDA and CDR2 SQIVND (reference sequence). The chain's CDR3 is CASSIGYGYTF. The CDR3 nucleotides are TGTGCCAGTAGTATCGGCTATGGCTACACCTTC.

The chain uses TRBV5-1 and TRBJ2-4, with 15 bases lining up with TRBD2. The CDR3 contains 16 residues. With V trimmed by 2 bases and J by 9 bases, 6 bases remained unmatched. In germline, CDR1 is SGHRS, CDR2 YFSETQ. For the CDR3, the DNA is TGCGCCAGCAGCTTACGGACTAGCGGGAGGGATGGCATTCAGTACTTC. Residues: CASSLRTSGRDGIQYF.